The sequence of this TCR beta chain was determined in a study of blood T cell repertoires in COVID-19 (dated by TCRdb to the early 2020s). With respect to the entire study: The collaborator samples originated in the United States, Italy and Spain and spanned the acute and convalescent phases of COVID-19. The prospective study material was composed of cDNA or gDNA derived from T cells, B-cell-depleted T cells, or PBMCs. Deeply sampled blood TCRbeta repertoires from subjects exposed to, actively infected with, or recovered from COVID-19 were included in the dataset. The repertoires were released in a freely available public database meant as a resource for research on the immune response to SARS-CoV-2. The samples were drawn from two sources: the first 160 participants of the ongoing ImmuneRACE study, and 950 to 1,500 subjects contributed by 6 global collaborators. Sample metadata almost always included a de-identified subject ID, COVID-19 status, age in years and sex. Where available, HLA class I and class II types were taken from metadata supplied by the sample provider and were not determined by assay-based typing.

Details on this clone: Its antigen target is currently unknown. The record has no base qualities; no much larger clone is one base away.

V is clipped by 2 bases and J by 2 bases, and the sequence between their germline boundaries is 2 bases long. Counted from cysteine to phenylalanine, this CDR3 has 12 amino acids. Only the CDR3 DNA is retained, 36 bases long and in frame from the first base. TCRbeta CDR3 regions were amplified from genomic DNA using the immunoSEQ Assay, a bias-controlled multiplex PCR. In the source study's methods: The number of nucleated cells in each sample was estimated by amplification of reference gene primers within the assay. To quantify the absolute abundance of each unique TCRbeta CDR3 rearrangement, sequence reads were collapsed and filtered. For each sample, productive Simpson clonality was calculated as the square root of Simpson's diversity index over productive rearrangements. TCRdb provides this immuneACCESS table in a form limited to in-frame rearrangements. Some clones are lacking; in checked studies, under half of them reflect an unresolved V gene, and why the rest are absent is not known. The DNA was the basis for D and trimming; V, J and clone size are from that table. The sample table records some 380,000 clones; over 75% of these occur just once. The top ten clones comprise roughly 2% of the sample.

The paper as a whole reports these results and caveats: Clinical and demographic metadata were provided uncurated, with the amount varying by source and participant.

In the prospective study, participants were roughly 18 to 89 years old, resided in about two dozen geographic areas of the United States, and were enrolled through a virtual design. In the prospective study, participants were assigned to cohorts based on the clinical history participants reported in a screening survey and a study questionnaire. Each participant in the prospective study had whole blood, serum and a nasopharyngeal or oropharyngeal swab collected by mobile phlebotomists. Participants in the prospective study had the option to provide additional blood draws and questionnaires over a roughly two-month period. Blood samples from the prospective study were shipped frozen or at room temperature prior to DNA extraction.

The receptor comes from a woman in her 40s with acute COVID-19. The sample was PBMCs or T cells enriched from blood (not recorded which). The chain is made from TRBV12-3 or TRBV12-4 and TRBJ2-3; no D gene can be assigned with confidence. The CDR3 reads CASSLHTDTQYF. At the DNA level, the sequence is TGTGCCAGCAGTTTACACACAGATACGCAGTATTTT.